These T cell receptor beta chains were read from a single sample in a study of blood T cell repertoires in COVID-19. The repertoire was sequenced with immunoSEQ multiplex PCR; TCRdb's copy has only in-frame clones and lacks some. Of roughly 200,000 clones listed, roughly 83% were seen once; the top ten hold around 6%. The source material was PBMCs or T cells enriched from blood (not recorded which). These receptor sequences come from a man aged 35-49 years with acute COVID-19. Each CDR3 is given with its conserved first and last residue. D genes are given only for firm matches. Where a row states a size, it is once, few, many or the class of an expanded clone; other rows omit it.

clone_size d_call j_call v_call cdr3_nt cdr3_aa
- TRBD1 TRBJ1-1 TRBV4-1 TGCGCCAGCAGCCAAGTTGGGAAGGACAGGGGGCGCGATCGGCTCTTT CASSQVGKDRGRDRLF
- TRBD1 TRBJ1-5 TRBV28 TGTGCCAGCAGTTTAGGGACAGGTTACAACCCAAGAAATCAGCCCCAGCATTTT CASSLGTGYNPRNQPQHF
- TRBD1 TRBJ1-6 TRBV6-5 TGTGCCAGCAGTTGGGGGGACAGGGAAAACTCACCCCTCCACTTT CASSWGDRENSPLHF
- - TRBJ1-2 TRBV9 TGTGCCAGCAGCTCCCCAGGCTATGGCTACACCTTC CASSSPGYGYTF
- - TRBJ2-1 TRBV7-7 TGTGCCAGCAGCGTCCGACATGCAAATGAGCAGTTCTTC CASSVRHANEQFF
- - TRBJ1-3 TRBV3-1/TRBV3-2 TGTGCCAGCAGCCAAGATAGCCCAGCCGACTCTGGAAACACCATATATTTT CASSQDSPADSGNTIYF
few - TRBJ2-7 TRBV25-1 TGTGCCAGCAGTGTCGGCGGGATGTACTACGAGCAGTACTTC CASSVGGMYYEQYF
- TRBD2 TRBJ2-1 TRBV7-3 TGTGCCAGCAGCTTACGTCTGGGACTAGCGATAAATGAGCAGTTCTTC CASSLRLGLAINEQFF
- TRBD2 TRBJ2-6 TRBV19 TGTGCCAGTAGGAATCCCAGCGGGAGGGTTTCTGGGGCCAACGTCCTGACTTTC CASRNPSGRVSGANVLTF
- - TRBJ2-7 TRBV12-3/TRBV12-4 TGTGCCAGCAACTTTCAGGGGGGCGGCGAGCAGTACTTC CASNFQGGGEQYF
- TRBD2 TRBJ2-5 TRBV5-5 TGTGCCAGCAGCTTTCGGCGGGAGAAAGAGACCCAGTACTTC CASSFRREKETQYF
- TRBD1 TRBJ2-7 TRBV11-2 TGTGCCAGCAGCTTACTAAGCCCCGGGACAGGGGGCCACGAGCAGTACTTC CASSLLSPGTGGHEQYF
- - TRBJ1-2 TRBV29-1 TGCAGCGACACGACACGTTTTAGCTACACCTTC CSDTTRFSYTF
- - TRBJ1-4 TRBV2 TGTGCCACCGTTGGACAGATTGCAACTAATGAAAAACTGTTTTTT CATVGQIATNEKLFF
- TRBD1 TRBJ2-1 TRBV5-8 TGTGCCAGCAGCTGGGACAGCCTTCTCTACAATGAGCAGTTCTTC CASSWDSLLYNEQFF
- - TRBJ1-1 TRBV30 TGTGCCTGGAGTGTTGGACGCCTGCGGGACACTGAAGCTTTCTTT CAWSVGRLRDTEAFF
- - TRBJ1-5 TRBV6-4 TGTGCAAGGGAGGGGTGGCAGCCCCAGCATTTT CAREGWQPQHF
once TRBD2 TRBJ2-5 TRBV5-6 TGTGCCAGCAGCTCCGACACTGCGGGAGAATCACGAGAGACCCAGTACTTC CASSSDTAGESRETQYF
- TRBD1 TRBJ1-1 TRBV29-1 TGCAGCGTCCTAGGGGGCCACACTGAAGCTTTCTTT CSVLGGHTEAFF
- - TRBJ2-5 TRBV27 TGTGCCAGCAGTTTATCGGACAGTCAAGAGACCCAGTACTTC CASSLSDSQETQYF
- - TRBJ1-5 TRBV28 TGTGCCAGCATTGGCAGCGGACGATATAGCAATCAGCCCCAGCATTTT CASIGSGRYSNQPQHF
once - TRBJ2-5 TRBV28 TGTGCCAGCAGTTTTCGGGCTACAGGGTTGGAGACCCAGTACTTC CASSFRATGLETQYF
- TRBD2 TRBJ2-1 TRBV25-1 TGTGCCAGCAGTGAATATAGAGGGAGGGGTAGCAATGAGCAGTTCTTC CASSEYRGRGSNEQFF
- TRBD1 TRBJ1-6 TRBV7-9 TGTGCCAGCAGCTTAGTAGCTCGGACAGGGTCCCCCTCACCCCTCCACTTT CASSLVARTGSPSPLHF